This passage covers 30 T cell receptor beta chains from one sample sequenced in a study of cytomegalovirus exposure and HLA in healthy donors. The PCR contained 60 Vbeta and 13 Jbeta primers. Repertoires were generated with immunoSEQ multiplex PCR, while TCRdb's copy carries only in-frame clones and drops some. This sample has fewer than 200,000 clones, with less than 80% found just once. Sequencing was carried out using PBMCs. Every receptor here comes from a female donor in good health and CMV-seronegative.

The V and J genes are TRBV4-3 and TRBJ2-6; 7 positions match TRBD1. Trimming took 4 bases from V and 0 from J; bases not matched to a gene: 6. The CDR3 runs 17 residues. Per the germline V gene, CDR1 is LGHNA and CDR2 is YSLEER. CDR3 amino acids: CASSPKGDSSGANVLTF. CDR3 bases: TGCGCCAGCAGCCCTAAAGGGGACAGCTCTGGGGCCAACGTCCTGACTTTC.

V and J are TRBV11-2 and TRBJ1-2; D gene unclear. Germline lookup yields CDR1 SGHAT and CDR2 FQNNGV. Between the trimmed V and J ends, which lost 0 bases and 8 bases, there was a span of 19 bases. This CDR3 spans 16 amino acids. The CDR3 DNA reads as TGTGCCAGCAGCTTAGATGAGGCCGCTCCGGTCCGGGGCTACACCTTC. Translating it yields CASSLDEAAPVRGYTF.

The CDR3 DNA reads as TGTGCCAGCAGTGAACACAGGAATGAAAAACTGTTTTTT. Protein product: CASSEHRNEKLFF. This chain joins TRBV25-1 and TRBJ1-4, with a tentative D call TRBD1 (5 bases). The CDR3 covers 13 residues. CDR1 and CDR2 from the germline V gene are MGHDK and SYGVNS. Trimming removed 2 bases at V and 5 bases at J, with 6 bases between.

This clone was found once. This chain connects TRBV14 to TRBJ1-2; D uncertain. CDR3 length: 13 residues. Trimming cost V 6 bases and J 0 bases, with 8 bases left between them. Germline CDR1 reads SGHDN; CDR2 reads FVKESK. CDR3 amino acids: CASSPTANYGYTF. CDR3 nucleotides: TGTGCCAGCAGTCCCACAGCTAACTATGGCTACACCTTC.

This clone came up a few times. This chain joins TRBV18 and TRBJ1-2; 7 bases match TRBD1. Germline assignment: CDR1 KGHSH and CDR2 LQKENI. This CDR3 has 15 residues. V lost 3 bases to trimming and J lost 0 bases; unmatched junction nucleotides: 4. The CDR3, as DNA: TGTGCCAGCTCACCGACAGGGAGGTCTAACTATGGCTACACCTTC. This translates into CASSPTGRSNYGYTF.

This clone occurred a few times. The chain recombines TRBV4-2 with TRBJ1-1; 7 bases are shared with TRBD1. Germline V gene lookup returns CDR1 LGHNA and CDR2 YNFKEQ. The J segment lost 0 bases and the V segment lost 6 bases, leaving 7 bases of the junction unmatched. The CDR3 is 15 residues long. CDR3 loop: CASRIQGPLNTEAFF. CDR3 DNA sequence: TGTGCCAGCAGAATACAGGGGCCCTTGAACACTGAAGCTTTCTTT.

The V gene is TRBV14, the J gene TRBJ2-5; the D gene is possibly TRBD2 (6 bases). Germline V gene sequence: CDR1 SGHDN, CDR2 FVKESK. The V end was cut by 1 base, the J end by 3 bases, with 18 bases between. The CDR3 extends over 17 amino acids. CDR3 nucleotide sequence: TGTGCCAGCAGCCAAGGGCCTCGGGGGAGCGATAAAGAGACCCAGTACTTC. It translates to CASSQGPRGSDKETQYF.

The chain couples TRBV6-1 to TRBJ2-2, with TRBD1 identical over 9 bases. The V gene end was trimmed by 5 bases and the J gene end by 5 bases; junction bases not matched to a gene: 6. The CDR3 length is 15 residues. The V gene's germline CDR1 is MNHNS and CDR2 SASEGT. CDR3 DNA sequence: TGTGCCAGCAGTAACACAGGGGGCGTTACCGGGGAGCTGTTTTTT. It translates to CASSNTGGVTGELFF.

CDR3 amino acids: CASSSPSDSQYNQPQHF. The CDR3 DNA reads as TGTGCCAGCAGCTCACCGTCGGACAGTCAATACAATCAGCCCCAGCATTTT. The chain is built from TRBV7-9 and TRBJ1-5; D may be TRBD1 (6 bases). The germline V gene encodes CDR1 SEHNR and CDR2 FQNEAQ (reference sequence). This CDR3 is 17 amino acids long. V was pared by 4 bases and J by 3 bases, with 19 bases between.

This chain uses TRBV28 with TRBJ1-5; 7 nucleotides align to TRBD1. The CDR3 runs 13 residues. J was trimmed by 3 bases and V by 6 bases; bases with no gene match: 2. Germline V gives CDR1 MDHEN, CDR2 SYDVKM. The CDR3, as DNA: TGTGCCAGCAGACAGGGGAACAATCAGCCCCAGCATTTT. Translation gives CASRQGNNQPQHF. Supplemented by reference TRBV28 and TRBJ1-5, the full variable domain reads DVKVTQSSRYLVKRTGEKVFLECVQDMDHENMFWYRQDPGLGLRLIYFSYDVKMKEKGDIPEGYSVSREKKERFSLILESASTNQTSMYLCASRQGNNQPQHFGDGTRLSIL.

This rearrangement joins TRBV6-5 to TRBJ1-1, with TRBD1 matching over 10 bases. V was clipped by 6 bases and J by 9 bases; unmatched bases: 13. This CDR3 has 15 amino acids. Germline-derived CDR1 and CDR2 are MNHEY and SVGAGI. CDR3 amino acids: CASRDPGTGVRQAFF. The CDR3 DNA reads TGTGCCAGCAGGGACCCGGGGACAGGGGTTCGCCAAGCTTTCTTT.

A single count supports this clone. The chain couples TRBV6-5 to TRBJ1-2; 9 bases agree with TRBD1. Unmatched junction bases numbered 3, after V lost 6 bases and J lost 4 bases. CDR3 size: 13 residues. CDR1 is MNHEY and CDR2 is SVGAGI in the germline V gene. For the CDR3, the DNA is TGTGCCAGCAGCCCGACAGGGGGCTATGGCTACACCTTC. Translating gives CASSPTGGYGYTF.

This chain links TRBV7-2 with TRBJ2-3; 10 positions match TRBD2. The CDR3 is 15 amino acids. The trim removed 6 bases at V and 4 bases at J, leaving 7 bases unmatched. Germline CDR1 reads SGHTA; CDR2 reads FQGNSA. CDR3 sequence (DNA): TGTGCCAGCAGGCCGGGACTAGCGTTTCCAGATACGCAGTATTTT. It translates to CASRPGLAFPDTQYF.

The chain carries TRBV9 and TRBJ1-2, with D possibly matching TRBD1 (6 bases). V was trimmed by 5 bases and J by 8 bases, leaving 19 bases between them. The CDR3 totals 14 residues. Germline CDR1 and CDR2: SGDLS and YYNGEE. The CDR3 region has the DNA TGTGCCAGCAGTCGCCGGGACAATGAAGAAGGCTACACCTTC. Protein sequence: CASSRRDNEEGYTF.

The chain employs TRBV5-4 and TRBJ2-5; D is undetermined. The ends were cut back, 0 bases at V and 10 bases at J, with 10 bases in the middle. Germline CDR1 SGHNT, CDR2 YYREEE (reference sequence). This CDR3 is built from 12 residues. The CDR3 nucleotides are TGTGCCAGCAGCTTGGATTTGTTACACCAGTACTTC. This gives the protein CASSLDLLHQYF.

The chain employs TRBV7-8 and TRBJ1-2, with no clear D. V was pared by 0 bases and J by 5 bases, with 16 bases between. CDR1 is SGHVS and CDR2 is FQNEAQ in the germline V gene. This CDR3 contains 16 residues. The CDR3 reads CASSLARRRAGYGYTF. In DNA, the CDR3 is TGTGCCAGCAGCTTAGCACGGCGACGCGCGGGGTATGGCTACACCTTC.

V is TRBV5-6 and J is TRBJ2-4; a weak D match, TRBD2 (6 bases). Germline-derived CDR1 and CDR2 are SGHDT and YYEEEE. The V and J ends lost 0 bases and 9 bases respectively, with 13 bases between them. This CDR3 contains 14 residues. DNA of the CDR3: TGTGCCAGCAGCTTGGAGGAGGGTCTGGGCATTCAGTACTTC. Translated, it gives CASSLEEGLGIQYF.

J is TRBJ2-3 and V is TRBV27, with D possibly matching TRBD1 (6 bases). CDR1 MNHEY and CDR2 SMNVEV come from the germline V gene (reference sequence). The CDR3 length is 16 residues. Trimming left V 0 bases short and J 2 bases short, with 12 bases between. The CDR3 protein is CASSLSGRGLTDTQYF. In DNA form, the CDR3 reads TGTGCCAGCAGTTTATCGGGCAGGGGCCTCACAGATACGCAGTATTTT.

This rearrangement joins TRBV11-3 to TRBJ2-7; D unresolved. This CDR3 has 15 residues. The germline gives CDR1 SGHNT, CDR2 YENEEA. Trimming took off 1 base at V and 5 bases at J, with 15 bases between the two ends. The CDR3 DNA reads as TGTGCCAGCAGCTTAGGGGCAGTGGGTACCAACGAGCAGTACTTC. Protein: CASSLGAVGTNEQYF.

This sequence joins TRBV30 and TRBJ1-6; D gene ambiguous. Germline V gene data show CDR1 as GTSNPN and CDR2 as SVGIG (reference sequence). Between the trimmed V and J ends, which lost 0 bases and 16 bases, there was a span of 13 bases. The CDR3 contains 12 residues. DNA for the CDR3: TGTGCCTGGAGTGTCAGGCAAACGCTACTCCACTTT. Its protein product is CAWSVRQTLLHF.

The chain joins TRBV4-2 to TRBJ2-3, with a weak D call TRBD1 (6 bases). This CDR3 has 15 amino acids. Germline V gives CDR1 LGHNA, CDR2 YNFKEQ. V lost 6 bases and J 4 bases, leaving 17 bases between the germline ends. CDR3 DNA sequence: TGTGCCAGCAGGCGACTCACTGGGGGCCCAGATACGCAGTATTTT. It specifies CASRRLTGGPDTQYF.

Here the CDR3 DNA reads TGTGCCAGCAGCCCGTTACTGGGACTAGTAACAGATGAGCAGTTCTTC. This encodes CASSPLLGLVTDEQFF. This chain links TRBV11-2 with TRBJ2-1, with 8 bases matching TRBD2. The CDR3 has 16 amino acids. Germline V gives CDR1 SGHAT, CDR2 FQNNGV. Trimming cost V 5 bases and J 8 bases; bases outside gene matches: 14.

The chain is built from TRBV5-4 and TRBJ1-6, with 7 bases fitting TRBD1. V gave up 4 bases and J gave up 8 bases; unmatched junction bases: 12. Germline assignment: CDR1 SGHNT and CDR2 YYREEE (reference sequence). The CDR3 length is 16 residues. CDR3 bases: TGTGCCAGCAGCACCCGACAGGGACTGGGTGATTCACCCCTCCACTTT. It encodes CASSTRQGLGDSPLHF.

The chain couples TRBV5-1 to TRBJ1-5; 9 bases are shared with TRBD1. This CDR3 comprises 14 residues. V was clipped by 2 bases and J by 7 bases; unmatched bases: 4. CDR1 is SGHRS, CDR2 YFSETQ, per germline. The CDR3 sequence is CASSFRQGGQPQHF. The CDR3 DNA reads TGCGCCAGCAGCTTCAGACAGGGGGGGCAGCCCCAGCATTTT.

The chain links TRBV28 to TRBJ2-7; 8 nucleotides match TRBD1. CDR1 and CDR2 from the germline V gene are MDHEN and SYDVKM. CDR3 size: 14 residues. Trimming removed 6 bases from V and 2 bases from J; junction bases left unmatched: 6. The CDR3 sequence: CASSSGQVTYEQYF. The CDR3 region has the DNA TGTGCCAGCAGCTCGGGACAGGTAACCTACGAGCAGTACTTC.

The rearrangement uses TRBV13 and TRBJ2-3, with 7 bases that match TRBD2. The CDR3 is 13 amino acids. The junction had 3 bases not matched to a gene; V was cut back by 7 bases and J by 2 bases. Germline V gene sequence: CDR1 PRHDT, CDR2 FYEKMQ (reference sequence). The CDR3 nucleotides read TGTGCCAGCAAGCGGGGACCCACAGATACGCAGTATTTT. Translated: CASKRGPTDTQYF.

This clone has only a few counts. This chain joins TRBV11-2 and TRBJ1-1; D possibly corresponds to TRBD1 (5 bases). V lost 1 base and J 0 bases, leaving 12 bases between the germline ends. This CDR3 spans 16 amino acids. The germline CDR1 and CDR2 sequences are SGHAT and FQNNGV. As DNA, the CDR3 is TGTGCCAGCAGCTTAGCAGGGTCGAATGTGAACACTGAAGCTTTCTTT. Translated: CASSLAGSNVNTEAFF.

This clone has just a few counts. This sequence joins TRBV7-2 and TRBJ2-3; 8 bases map to TRBD2. Germline loops: CDR1 SGHTA, CDR2 FQGNSA. V lost 8 bases and J lost 6; bases outside the gene matches: 13. This CDR3 is built from 15 residues. The CDR3 reads CASGRGLVTRDTQYF. CDR3 nucleotides: TGTGCCAGCGGAAGGGGACTAGTAACTCGCGATACGCAGTATTTT.

This sequence joins TRBV29-1 and TRBJ2-7; 7 bases line up with TRBD2. Trimming took 4 bases from V and 4 from J; bases not matched to a gene: 7. Germline V gene data show CDR1 as SQVTM and CDR2 as ANQGSEA. The length of the CDR3 is 13 residues. The CDR3 sequence is CSVAVTGGYEQYF. For the CDR3, the DNA is TGCAGCGTTGCCGTGACGGGAGGTTACGAGCAGTACTTC.

The V and J genes are TRBV18 and TRBJ1-1; TRBD1 matches at 8 bases. Looked up from germline, CDR1 is KGHSH and CDR2 is LQKENI. This CDR3 spans 14 amino acids. Trimming took 4 bases from V and 1 from J; bases not matched to a gene: 2. For the CDR3, the DNA is TGTGCCAGCTCACGAGGACAGGGGAACACTGAAGCTTTCTTT. This sequence encodes CASSRGQGNTEAFF.